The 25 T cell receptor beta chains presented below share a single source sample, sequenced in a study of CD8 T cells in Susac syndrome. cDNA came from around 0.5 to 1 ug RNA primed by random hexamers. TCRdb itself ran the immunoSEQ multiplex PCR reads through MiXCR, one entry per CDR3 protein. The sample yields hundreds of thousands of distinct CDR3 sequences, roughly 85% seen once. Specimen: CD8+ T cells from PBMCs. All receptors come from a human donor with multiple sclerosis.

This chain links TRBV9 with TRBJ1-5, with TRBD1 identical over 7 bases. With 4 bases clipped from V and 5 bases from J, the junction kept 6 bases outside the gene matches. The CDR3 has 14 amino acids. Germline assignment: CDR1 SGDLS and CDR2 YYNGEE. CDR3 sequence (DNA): TGTGCCAGCAGCCAGACGGGGACAGATCAGCCCCAGCATTTT. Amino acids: CASSQTGTDQPQHF.

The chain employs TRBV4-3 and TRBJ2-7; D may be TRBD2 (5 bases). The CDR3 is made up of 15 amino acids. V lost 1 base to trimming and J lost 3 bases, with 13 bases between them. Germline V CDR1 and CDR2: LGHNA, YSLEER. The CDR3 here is CASSQGVGDVYEQYF. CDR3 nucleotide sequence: TGCGCCAGCAGCCAAGGTGTGGGAGATGTCTACGAGCAGTACTTC.

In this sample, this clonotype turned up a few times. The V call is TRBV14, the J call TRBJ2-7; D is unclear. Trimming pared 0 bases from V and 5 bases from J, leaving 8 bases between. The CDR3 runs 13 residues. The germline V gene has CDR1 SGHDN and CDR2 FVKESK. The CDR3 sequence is CASSQDGGHEQYF. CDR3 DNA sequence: TGTGCCAGCAGCCAAGATGGCGGACACGAGCAGTACTTC.

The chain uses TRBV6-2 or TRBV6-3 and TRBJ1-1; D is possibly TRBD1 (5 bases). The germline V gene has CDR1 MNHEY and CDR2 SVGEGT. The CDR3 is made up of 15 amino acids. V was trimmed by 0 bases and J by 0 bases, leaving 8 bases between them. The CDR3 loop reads CASSYSRGMNTEAFF. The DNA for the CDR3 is TGTGCCAGCAGTTACTCGCGGGGGATGAACACTGAAGCTTTCTTT.

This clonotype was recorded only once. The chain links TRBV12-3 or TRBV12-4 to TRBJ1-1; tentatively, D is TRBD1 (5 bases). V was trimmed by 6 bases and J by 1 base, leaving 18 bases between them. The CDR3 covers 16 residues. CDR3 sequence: CASRVPWDPENTEAFF. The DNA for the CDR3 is TGTGCCAGCAGGGTTCCCTGGGACCCTGAGAACACTGAAGCTTTCTTT.

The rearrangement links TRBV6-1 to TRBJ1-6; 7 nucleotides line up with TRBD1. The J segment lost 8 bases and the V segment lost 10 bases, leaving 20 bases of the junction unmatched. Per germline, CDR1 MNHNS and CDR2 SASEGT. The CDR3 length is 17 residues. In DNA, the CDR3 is TGTGCCACACCAGTCCGGGACAGTCCTAATGCGGATTCACCCCTCCACTTT. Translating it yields CATPVRDSPNADSPLHF.

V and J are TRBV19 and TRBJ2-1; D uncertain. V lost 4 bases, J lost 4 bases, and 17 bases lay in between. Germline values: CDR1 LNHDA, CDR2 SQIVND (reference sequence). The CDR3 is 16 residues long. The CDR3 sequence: CASSTHPAGLYNEQFF. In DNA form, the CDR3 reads TGTGCCAGTAGTACTCACCCCGCAGGCCTATACAATGAGCAGTTCTTC.

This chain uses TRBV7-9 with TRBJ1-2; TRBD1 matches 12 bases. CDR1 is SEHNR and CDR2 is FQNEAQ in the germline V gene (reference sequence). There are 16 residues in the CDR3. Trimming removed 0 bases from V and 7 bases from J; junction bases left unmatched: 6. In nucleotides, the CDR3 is TGTGCCAGCAGCTTAGCCGCCGGGACAGGGGGCTTTGGCTACACCTTC. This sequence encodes CASSLAAGTGGFGYTF.

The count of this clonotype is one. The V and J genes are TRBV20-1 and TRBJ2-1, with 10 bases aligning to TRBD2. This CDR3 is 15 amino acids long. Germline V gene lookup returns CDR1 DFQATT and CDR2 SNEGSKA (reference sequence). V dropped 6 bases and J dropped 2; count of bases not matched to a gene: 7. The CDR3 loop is CSATKREGPYNEQFF. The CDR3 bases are TGCAGTGCAACTAAGCGGGAGGGCCCCTACAATGAGCAGTTCTTC.

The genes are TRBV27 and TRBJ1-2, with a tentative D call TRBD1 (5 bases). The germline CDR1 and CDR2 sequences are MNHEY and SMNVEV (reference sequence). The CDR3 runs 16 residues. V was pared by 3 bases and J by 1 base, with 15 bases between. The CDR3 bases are TGTGCCAGCAGTTTGTTGGGGCCCGGGATTAACTATGGCTACACCTTC. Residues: CASSLLGPGINYGYTF.

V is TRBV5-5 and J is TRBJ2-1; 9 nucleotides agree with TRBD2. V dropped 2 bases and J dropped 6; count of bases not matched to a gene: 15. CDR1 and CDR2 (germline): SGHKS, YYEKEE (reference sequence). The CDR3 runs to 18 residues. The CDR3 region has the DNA TGTGCCAGCAGCTTAGCGGGGATAGCGGGAGCTAGTATCAATGAGCAGTTCTTC. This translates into CASSLAGIAGASINEQFF.

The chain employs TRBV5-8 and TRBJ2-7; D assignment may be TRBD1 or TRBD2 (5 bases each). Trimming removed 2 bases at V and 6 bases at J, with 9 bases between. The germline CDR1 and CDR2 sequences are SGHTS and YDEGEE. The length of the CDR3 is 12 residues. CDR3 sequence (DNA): TGTGCCAGCAGCTTTGAGGGGTCCGAGCAGTACTTC. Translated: CASSFEGSEQYF.

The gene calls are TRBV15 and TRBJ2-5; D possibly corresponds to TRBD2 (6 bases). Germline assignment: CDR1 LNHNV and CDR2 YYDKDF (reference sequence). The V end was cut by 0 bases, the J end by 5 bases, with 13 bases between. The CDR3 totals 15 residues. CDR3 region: CATSREGGIRETQYF. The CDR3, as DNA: TGTGCCACCAGCAGAGAGGGGGGAATTAGGGAGACCCAGTACTTC.

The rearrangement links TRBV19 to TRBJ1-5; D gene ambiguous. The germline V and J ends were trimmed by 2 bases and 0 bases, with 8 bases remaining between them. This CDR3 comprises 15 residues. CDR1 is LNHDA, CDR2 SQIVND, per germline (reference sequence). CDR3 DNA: TGTGCCAGTAGTATAACGGGCTATAGCAATCAGCCCCAGCATTTT. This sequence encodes CASSITGYSNQPQHF.

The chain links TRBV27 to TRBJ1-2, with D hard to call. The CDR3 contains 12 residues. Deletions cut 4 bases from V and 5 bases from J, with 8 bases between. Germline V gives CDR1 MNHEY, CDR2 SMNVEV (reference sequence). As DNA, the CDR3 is TGTGCCAGCAGTTCAAGCCCTTATGGCTACACCTTC. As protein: CASSSSPYGYTF.

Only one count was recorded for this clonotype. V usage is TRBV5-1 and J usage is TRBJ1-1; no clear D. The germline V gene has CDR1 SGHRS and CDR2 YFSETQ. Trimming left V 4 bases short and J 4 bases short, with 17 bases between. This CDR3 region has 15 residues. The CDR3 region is CASSPLRKDGTEAFF. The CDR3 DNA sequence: TGCGCCAGCAGCCCCCTTCGGAAAGACGGCACTGAAGCTTTCTTT. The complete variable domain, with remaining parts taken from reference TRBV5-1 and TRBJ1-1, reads KAGVTQTPRYLIKTRGQQVTLSCSPISGHRSVSWYQQTPGQGLQFLFEYFSETQRNKGNFPGRFSGRQFSNSRSEMNVSTLELGDSALYLCASSPLRKDGTEAFFGQGTRLTVV.

The CDR3 coding sequence is TGTGCCAGCAGTCCACTAGCGGGAGGCCATAATGAGCAGTTCTTC. Its translation: CASSPLAGGHNEQFF. The rearrangement links TRBV28 to TRBJ2-1; TRBD2 matches at 12 bases. Germline CDR1 reads MDHEN; CDR2 reads SYDVKM. J lost 7 bases, V lost 5 bases, and 6 bases had no gene match. The CDR3 is 15 residues long.

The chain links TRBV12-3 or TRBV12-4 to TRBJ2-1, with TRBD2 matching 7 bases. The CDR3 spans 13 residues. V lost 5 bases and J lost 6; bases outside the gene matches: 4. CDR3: CASSDSGRNEQFF. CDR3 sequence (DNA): TGTGCCAGCAGTGATAGCGGGCGCAATGAGCAGTTCTTC.

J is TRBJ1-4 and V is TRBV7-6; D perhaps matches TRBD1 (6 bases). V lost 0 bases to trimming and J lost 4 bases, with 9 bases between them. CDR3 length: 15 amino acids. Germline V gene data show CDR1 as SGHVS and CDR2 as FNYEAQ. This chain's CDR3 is CASSLATGRNEKLFF. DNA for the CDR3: TGTGCCAGCAGCTTAGCGACAGGCCGTAATGAAAAACTGTTTTTT.

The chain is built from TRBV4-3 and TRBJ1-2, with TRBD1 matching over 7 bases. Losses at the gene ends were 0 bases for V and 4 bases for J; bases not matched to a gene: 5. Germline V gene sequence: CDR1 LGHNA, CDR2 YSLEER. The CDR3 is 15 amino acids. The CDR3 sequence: CASSQELQGSYGYTF. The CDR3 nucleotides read TGCGCCAGCAGCCAAGAATTACAGGGGAGCTATGGCTACACCTTC.

CDR3 nucleotide sequence: TGCAGTCTAAGACTAGCGGGAGTACAAACCGGGGAGCTGTTTTTT. It specifies CSLRLAGVQTGELFF. This rearrangement joins TRBV20-1 to TRBJ2-2, with 12 positions matching TRBD2. The V gene's germline CDR1 is DFQATT and CDR2 SNEGSKA (reference sequence). The CDR3 runs 15 residues. V lost 8 bases, J lost 5 bases, and 9 bases stayed unmatched.

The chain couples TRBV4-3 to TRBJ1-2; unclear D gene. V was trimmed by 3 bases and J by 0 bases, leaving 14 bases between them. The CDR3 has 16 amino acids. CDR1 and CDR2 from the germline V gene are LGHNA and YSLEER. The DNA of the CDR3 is TGCGCCAGCAGCCATCTTTTGGGCCCAGCTAACTATGGCTACACCTTC. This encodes CASSHLLGPANYGYTF.

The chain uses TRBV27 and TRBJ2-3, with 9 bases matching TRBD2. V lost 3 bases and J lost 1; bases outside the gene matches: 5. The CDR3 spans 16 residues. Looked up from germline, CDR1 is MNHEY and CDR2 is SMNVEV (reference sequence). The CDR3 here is CASSFVAGDGTDTQYF. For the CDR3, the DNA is TGTGCCAGCAGTTTCGTAGCGGGAGATGGCACAGATACGCAGTATTTT.

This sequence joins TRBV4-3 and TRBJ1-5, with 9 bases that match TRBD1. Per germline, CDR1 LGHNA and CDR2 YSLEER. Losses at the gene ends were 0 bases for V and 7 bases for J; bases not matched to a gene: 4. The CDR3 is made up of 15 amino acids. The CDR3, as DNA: TGCGCCAGCAGCCAAGATCGACAGGGGGGGCAGCCCCAGCATTTT. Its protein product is CASSQDRQGGQPQHF.

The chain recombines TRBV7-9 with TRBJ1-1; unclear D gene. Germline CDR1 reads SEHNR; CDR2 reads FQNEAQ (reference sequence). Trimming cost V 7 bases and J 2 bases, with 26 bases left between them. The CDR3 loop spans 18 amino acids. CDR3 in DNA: TGTGCCAGCACCGCCGCGTCAGACAAGGTTGGGTTAAACACTGAAGCTTTCTTT. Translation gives CASTAASDKVGLNTEAFF.